This T cell receptor (beta chain) was recovered during a study of OX40 agonist ivuxolimab in advanced cancers. The wider study: Eligibility admitted prior anti-PD-1, anti-PD-L1 or anti-CTLA-4 therapy; 40% to 50% had some.

The germline V gene encodes CDR1 SGHNT and CDR2 YYREEE (reference sequence). CDR3 length equals 16 residues. V dropped 3 bases and J dropped 6; count of bases not matched to a gene: 12. The assay was immunoSEQ multiplex PCR, and TCRdb's table has in-frame clones only and misses some. The sample carries fewer than 85,000 clones, 80% to 90% recorded once. The rearrangement links TRBV5-4 to TRBJ2-1, with TRBD1 matching 7 bases. Sequenced material: CD4+ or CD8+ T cells sorted from blood, taken in a trial of the OX40 agonist ivuxolimab. This receptor was obtained from an adult with an advanced solid tumor such as melanoma, head and neck, liver or kidney cancer. CDR3 bases: TGTGCCAGCAGCTCAGGGGGTACAGGTCACCTCAATGAGCAGTTCTTC. The encoded protein is CASSSGGTGHLNEQFF.